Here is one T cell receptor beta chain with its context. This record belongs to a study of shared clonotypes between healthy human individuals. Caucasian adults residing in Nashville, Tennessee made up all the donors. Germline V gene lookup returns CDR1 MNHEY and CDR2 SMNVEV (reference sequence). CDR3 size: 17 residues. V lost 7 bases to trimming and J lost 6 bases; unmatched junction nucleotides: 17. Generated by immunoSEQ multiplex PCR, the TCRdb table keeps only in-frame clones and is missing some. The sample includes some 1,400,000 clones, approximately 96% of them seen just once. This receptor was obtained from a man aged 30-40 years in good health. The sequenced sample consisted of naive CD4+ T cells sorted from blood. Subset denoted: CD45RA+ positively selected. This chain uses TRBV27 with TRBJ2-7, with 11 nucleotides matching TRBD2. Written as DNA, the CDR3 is TGTGCCAGCATGACAATAGATACTAGCGGGAGATTCTGCGAGCAGTACTTC. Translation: CASMTIDTSGRFCEQYF.